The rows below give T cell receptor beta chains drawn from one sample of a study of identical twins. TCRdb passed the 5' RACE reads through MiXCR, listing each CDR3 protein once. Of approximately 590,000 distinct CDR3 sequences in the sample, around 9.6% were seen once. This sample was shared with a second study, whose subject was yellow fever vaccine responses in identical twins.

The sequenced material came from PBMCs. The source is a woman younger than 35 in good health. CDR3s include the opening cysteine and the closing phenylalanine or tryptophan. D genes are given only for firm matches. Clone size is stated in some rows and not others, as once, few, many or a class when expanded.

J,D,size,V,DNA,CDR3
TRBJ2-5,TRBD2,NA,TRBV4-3,TGCGCCAGCAGCCAGTTGAGCGGGAGCGGGGAGACCCAGTACTTC,CASSQLSGSGETQYF
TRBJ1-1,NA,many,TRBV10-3,TGTGCCATCAGTGGTAATTTGAACACTGAAGCTTTCTTT,CAISGNLNTEAFF
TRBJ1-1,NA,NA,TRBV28,TGTGCCAGCAGTCCGAGCGGGAGGGCGAACACTGAAGCTTTCTTT,CASSPSGRANTEAFF
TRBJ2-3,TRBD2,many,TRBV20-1,TGCAGTGCTAGATCCCGGGGACTAGCGAACCCCACAGATACGCAGTATTTT,CSARSRGLANPTDTQYF
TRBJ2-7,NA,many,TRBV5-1,TGCGCCAGCAGCTTGGTCACGGACTCCAACTACGAGCAGTACTTC,CASSLVTDSNYEQYF
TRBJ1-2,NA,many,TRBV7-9,TGTGCCAGCAGCTTAGACCTCCAGGACAGTCACTATGGCTACACCTTC,CASSLDLQDSHYGYTF
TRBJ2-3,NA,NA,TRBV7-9,TGTGCCAGCAGCTTAGCCCACTCGGCGAATACGCAGTATTTT,CASSLAHSANTQYF
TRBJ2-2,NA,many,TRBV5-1,TGCGCCAGCAGCTCAGGCAGTCGGGCGAACACCGGGGAGCTGTTTTTT,CASSSGSRANTGELFF
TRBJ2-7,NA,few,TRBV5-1,TGCGCCAGCAGCTTAACGGGACGGGACTCCTACGAGCAGTACTTC,CASSLTGRDSYEQYF
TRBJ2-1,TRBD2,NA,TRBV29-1,TGCAGCGTTTCCCCGACTAGCGCGGATGAGCAGTTCTTC,CSVSPTSADEQFF
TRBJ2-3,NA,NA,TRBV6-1,TGTGCCAGCAGTGGCAGTAGCTATGTCACAGATACGCAGTATTTT,CASSGSSYVTDTQYF
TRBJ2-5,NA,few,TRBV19,TGTGCCAGTAGGGGGAACCAAGAGACCCAGTACTTC,CASRGNQETQYF
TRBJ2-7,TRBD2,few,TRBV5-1,TGCGCCAGCAGCTTGGGACTAGCGGGGGGGACCTACGAGCAGTACTTC,CASSLGLAGGTYEQYF
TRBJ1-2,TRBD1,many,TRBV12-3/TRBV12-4,TGTGCCAGCAGAAGGGACAGGGACGACTATGGCTACACCTTC,CASRRDRDDYGYTF
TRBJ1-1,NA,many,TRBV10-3,TGTGCCATCAGGGACTCTGGACAGCTCACTGAAGCTTTCTTT,CAIRDSGQLTEAFF
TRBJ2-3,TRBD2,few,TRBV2,TGTGCCAGCAGTCCTAGCGGGTATAGCACAGATACGCAGTATTTT,CASSPSGYSTDTQYF
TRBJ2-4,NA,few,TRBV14,TGTGCCAGCAGTGAGGAGAGCTCAGGCAAAAACATTCAGTACTTC,CASSEESSGKNIQYF
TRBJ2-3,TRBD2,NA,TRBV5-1,TGCGCCAGCAGCTTGGATAGGGAGGGAAATACGCAGTATTTT,CASSLDREGNTQYF
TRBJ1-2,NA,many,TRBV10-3,TGTGCCATCAGTGAGACAGCCAAGGGTGGCTACACCTTC,CAISETAKGGYTF
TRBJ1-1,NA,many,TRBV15,TGTGCCACCAGCAGAGATCCCAGAGAGATGAACACTGAAGCTTTCTTT,CATSRDPREMNTEAFF
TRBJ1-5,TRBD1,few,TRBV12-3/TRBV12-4,TGTGCCAGCAGCCCCCGGGACAGGGGTAGCAATCAGCCCCAGCATTTT,CASSPRDRGSNQPQHF
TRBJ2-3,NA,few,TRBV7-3,TGTGCCAGCAGCTCCCTTGGGCCGGGGGATACGCAGTATTTT,CASSSLGPGDTQYF
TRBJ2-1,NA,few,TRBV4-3,TGCGCCAGCAGCCAAGATACTCCACAATCTTACAATGAGCAGTTCTTC,CASSQDTPQSYNEQFF
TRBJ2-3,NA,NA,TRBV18,TGTGCCAGCTCACCACCCGACAGTCCCACAGATACGCAGTATTTT,CASSPPDSPTDTQYF
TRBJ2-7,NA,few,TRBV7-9,TGTGCCAGCAGCTTACTAGCGATCCACGAGCAGTACTTC,CASSLLAIHEQYF
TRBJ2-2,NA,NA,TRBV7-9,TGTGCCAGCAGCTCGAGGGTGACATCGAACACCGGGGAGCTGTTTTTT,CASSSRVTSNTGELFF
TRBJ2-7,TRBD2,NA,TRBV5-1,TGCGCCAGCAGCTATTCCGGGACTAGCGTCTCCTACGAGCAGTACTTC,CASSYSGTSVSYEQYF
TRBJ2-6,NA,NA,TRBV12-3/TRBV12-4,TGTGCCAGCAGCCCGGAGGTGGTTGGGGCCAACGTCCTGACTTTC,CASSPEVVGANVLTF
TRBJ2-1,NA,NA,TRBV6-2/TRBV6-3,TGTGCCAGCAGTTACAGTAGCGTTGAGCAGTTCTTC,CASSYSSVEQFF
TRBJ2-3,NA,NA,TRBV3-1,TGTGCCAGCAGCCAAGTGGGGGCCCTGACAGATACGCAGTATTTT,CASSQVGALTDTQYF
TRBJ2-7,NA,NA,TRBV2,TGTGCCGGTAGGGGCGGTAGCTCCTACGAGCAGTACTTC,CAGRGGSSYEQYF
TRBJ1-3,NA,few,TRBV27,TGTGCCAGCCGCTCCCAGGGGTCTGGAAACACCATATATTTT,CASRSQGSGNTIYF
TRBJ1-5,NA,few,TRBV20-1,TGCAGTGCTAGAGATTCCAGGGGCAATCAGCCCCAGCATTTT,CSARDSRGNQPQHF
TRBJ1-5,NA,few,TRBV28,TGTGCCAGCAACCAATTAGACAGTAATCAGCCCCAGCATTTT,CASNQLDSNQPQHF
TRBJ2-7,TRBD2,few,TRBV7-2,TGTGCCAGCAGCTCAAGGACTAGCGGGAGTAACGAGCAGTACTTC,CASSSRTSGSNEQYF
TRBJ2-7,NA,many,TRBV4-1,TGCGCCAGCAGCCTTAGTGGGGAGCACTACGAGCAGTACTTC,CASSLSGEHYEQYF
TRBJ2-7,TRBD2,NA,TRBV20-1,TGCAGTGCTAGAGATGAGACTAGCGGCTACGAGCAGTACTTC,CSARDETSGYEQYF
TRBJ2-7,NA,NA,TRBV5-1,TGCGCCAGCAGCCCCGAACAGGGAACCTACGAGCAGTACTTC,CASSPEQGTYEQYF
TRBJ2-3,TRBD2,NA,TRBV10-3,TGTGCCATCAGTAAACTAGCGGGGACTAGCACAGATACGCAGTATTTT,CAISKLAGTSTDTQYF
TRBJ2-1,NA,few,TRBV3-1,TGTGCCAGCAGCCAAGAGAAGTTGGGGAGCTCCTACAATGAGCAGTTCTTC,CASSQEKLGSSYNEQFF
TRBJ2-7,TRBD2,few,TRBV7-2,TGTGCCAGCAGCTTAGCGGGACTAGCTTCCTACGAGCAGTACTTC,CASSLAGLASYEQYF
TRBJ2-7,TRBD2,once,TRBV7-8,TGTGCCAGCACCTCTTTAATAGGTCCGCCTAGCGGCGAGCAGTACTTC,CASTSLIGPPSGEQYF
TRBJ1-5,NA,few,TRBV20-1,TGCAGTGCTACCTATCTGAGCAATCAGCCCCAGCATTTT,CSATYLSNQPQHF
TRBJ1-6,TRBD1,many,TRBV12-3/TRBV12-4,TGTGCCAGCAGAGCTGGGACAGGGAGTAATTCACCCCTCCACTTT,CASRAGTGSNSPLHF
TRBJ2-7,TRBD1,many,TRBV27,TGTGCCAGCAATAACAGACAGGGTTTAAGTGTTGACGAGCAGTACTTC,CASNNRQGLSVDEQYF
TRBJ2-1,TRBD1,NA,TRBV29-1,TGCAGCGTTGGGGCCGTCTGGGACAGGGTGGTCAATGAGCAGTTCTTC,CSVGAVWDRVVNEQFF
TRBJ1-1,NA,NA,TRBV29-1,TGCAGCGTTGAGGCGGGGAGGGGGACTGAAGCTTTCTTT,CSVEAGRGTEAFF
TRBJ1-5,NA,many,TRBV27,TGTGCCAGCAGTTTTCGAGGGGTAGTTCAGCCCCAGCATTTT,CASSFRGVVQPQHF
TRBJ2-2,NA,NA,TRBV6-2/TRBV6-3,TGTGCCAGCAGTTCCCTGGATTACACCGGGGAGCTGTTTTTT,CASSSLDYTGELFF
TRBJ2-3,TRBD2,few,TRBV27,TGTGCCAGCAGCCCGCGGGGGATCCTCACAGATACGCAGTATTTT,CASSPRGILTDTQYF